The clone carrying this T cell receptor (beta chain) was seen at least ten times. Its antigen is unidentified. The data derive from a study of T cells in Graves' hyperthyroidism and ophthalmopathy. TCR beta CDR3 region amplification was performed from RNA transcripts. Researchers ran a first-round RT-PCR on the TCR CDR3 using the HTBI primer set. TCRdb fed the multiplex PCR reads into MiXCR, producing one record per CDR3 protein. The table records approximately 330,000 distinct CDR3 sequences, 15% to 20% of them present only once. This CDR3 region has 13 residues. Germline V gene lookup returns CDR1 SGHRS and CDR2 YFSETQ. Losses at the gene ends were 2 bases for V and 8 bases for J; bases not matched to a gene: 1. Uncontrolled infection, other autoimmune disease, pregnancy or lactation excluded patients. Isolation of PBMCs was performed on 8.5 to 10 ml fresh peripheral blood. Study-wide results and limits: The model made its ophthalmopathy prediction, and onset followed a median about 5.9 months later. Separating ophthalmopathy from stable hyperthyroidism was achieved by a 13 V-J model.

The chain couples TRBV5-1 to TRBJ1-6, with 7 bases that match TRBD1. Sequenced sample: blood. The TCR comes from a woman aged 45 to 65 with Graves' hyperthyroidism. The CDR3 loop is CASSFDRDSPLHF. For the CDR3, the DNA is TGCGCCAGCAGCTTTGACAGGGATTCACCCCTCCACTTT.